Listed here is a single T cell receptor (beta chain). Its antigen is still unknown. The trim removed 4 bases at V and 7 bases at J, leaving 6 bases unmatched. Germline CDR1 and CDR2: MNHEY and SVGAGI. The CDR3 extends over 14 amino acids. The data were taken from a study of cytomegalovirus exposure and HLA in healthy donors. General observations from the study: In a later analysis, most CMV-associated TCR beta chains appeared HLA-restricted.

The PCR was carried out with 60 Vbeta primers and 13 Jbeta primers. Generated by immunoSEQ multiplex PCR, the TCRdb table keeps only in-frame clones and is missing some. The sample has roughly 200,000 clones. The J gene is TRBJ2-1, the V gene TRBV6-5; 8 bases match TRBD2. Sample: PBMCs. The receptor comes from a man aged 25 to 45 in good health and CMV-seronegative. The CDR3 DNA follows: TGTGCCAGCAGTTCGGGGGGGGGTACTAATGAGCAGTTCTTC. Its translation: CASSSGGGTNEQFF.